Listed below are T cell receptor beta chains from one sample, sequenced in a study of identifying expanded T cells in peripheral blood. Produced via immunoSEQ multiplex PCR; TCRdb's table is partial and in-frame only. Of approximately 100,000 clones detected, about 89% appear once; the ten largest clones hold roughly 15%. What was sequenced was blood. All receptors derive from a person aged 18 to 70 in good health. CDR3s include the opening cysteine and the closing phenylalanine or tryptophan. D genes are given only for firm matches. Expanded clones get a size class; other rows say once, few or many, or leave the size out.

. TRBD2 17 TRBJ2-4 TRBV19 TGTGCCAGTAGTATCCGGGCTAGCGGGGGGGCCCCAAACATTCAGTACTTC CASSIRASGGAPNIQYF
. . 16 TRBJ2-2 TRBV28 TGTGCCAGCAGTTTATACCACACGGGTAGCACCGGGGAGCTGTTTTTT CASSLYHTGSTGELFF
. . 15 TRBJ2-5 TRBV18 TGTGCCAGCTCACTAACTGTGATCTCGCGCGAGACCCAGTACTTC CASSLTVISRETQYF
. TRBD2 16 TRBJ2-1 TRBV2 TGTGCCAGCATTTCCCTGCGGACTAGCGGGTACAATGAGCAGTTCTTC CASISLRTSGYNEQFF
few . 15 TRBJ2-5 TRBV6-1 TGTGCCAGCAGTGTCGCCGGGACCTCCTTTGAGACCCAGTACTTC CASSVAGTSFETQYF
. TRBD1 17 TRBJ2-2 TRBV4-3 TGCGCCAGCAGCCAAGGTCGAGGACAGGGTATCACCGGGGAGCTGTTTTTT CASSQGRGQGITGELFF
. TRBD2 20 TRBJ2-3 TRBV4-3 TGCGCCAGCAGCCGCCTGGCTAGCGGGGGGGCGGTGGGTCCCACAGATACGCAGTATTTT CASSRLASGGAVGPTDTQYF
once . 14 TRBJ1-2 TRBV2 TGTGCCAGCAGACTACAGGGCGGGGGCTATGGCTACACCTTC CASRLQGGGYGYTF
. TRBD1 15 TRBJ2-3 TRBV30 TGTGCCTGGAATTCAGGGACAGGGGGCTCGGATACGCAGTATTTT CAWNSGTGGSDTQYF
. . 14 TRBJ2-7 TRBV6-5 TGTGCCAGCAGTCCGCCCGGGACCAAAGGCGAGCAGTACTTC CASSPPGTKGEQYF
. . 14 TRBJ1-4 TRBV4-3 TGCGCCAGCAGCTCGGGGCAGCTCGGGGGAAAACTGTTTTTT CASSSGQLGGKLFF
. . 16 TRBJ1-2 TRBV6-6 TGTGCCATCCTTCTAACCGGGGCGAACTATCACTATGGCTACACCTTC CAILLTGANYHYGYTF
. . 11 TRBJ2-1 TRBV14 TGTGCCAGCAGCCTACACAATGAGCAGTTCTTC CASSLHNEQFF
once TRBD1 15 TRBJ2-2 TRBV11-3 TGTGCCAGCAGCTTCCGGGACAGGGGTGGCGGGGAGCTGTTTTTT CASSFRDRGGGELFF